This TCR beta chain stems from a study of blood T cell repertoires in COVID-19 (dated by TCRdb to the early 2020s). For the study in its entirety: The collaborator samples originated in the United States, Italy and Spain and spanned the acute and convalescent phases of COVID-19. A de-identified subject ID, COVID-19 status, age in years and sex were almost always included in the sample metadata. The repertoires were made available in a free public database intended to serve as a resource for research on the immune response to SARS-CoV-2. Samples came from the ongoing ImmuneRACE study (first 160 participants) plus 1,254 subjects from 6 global collaborators. Deeply sampled blood TCRbeta repertoires from subjects exposed to, actively infected with, or recovered from COVID-19 were included in the dataset. The prospective study material was composed of cDNA or gDNA derived from T cells, B-cell-depleted T cells, or PBMCs. HLA class I and class II types, where available, came from metadata supplied by the sample provider rather than from assay-based typing.

Points the paper makes about the study in general: Clinical and demographic metadata were provided uncurated, with the amount varying by source and participant.

From the cysteine through the phenylalanine, the CDR3 covers 14 amino acids. The sequence is cut down to CDR3 DNA, 42 bases in frame from base 1. Trimming leaves V shorter by 4 bases and J shorter by 5 bases, with the junction holding 7 bases beyond the gene matches. As encoded in the germline V gene, CDR1 is SGHRS while CDR2 is YFSETQ. The collaborating institutions used their own protocols to collect whole blood in K2EDTA tubes. For TCRbeta analysis, collaborators shipped samples as frozen whole blood, isolated PBMCs, or DNA extracted from either of those sample types. TCRbeta CDR3 regions were amplified from genomic DNA by means of the immunoSEQ Assay, a bias-controlled multiplex PCR. The original pipeline was this. The number of nucleated cells in each sample was estimated by amplification of reference gene primers within the assay. To quantify the absolute abundance of each unique TCRbeta CDR3 rearrangement, sequence reads were collapsed and filtered. Productive Simpson clonality was computed per sample as the square root of Simpson's diversity index over productive rearrangements. As stored in TCRdb, this immuneACCESS dataset retains in-frame rearrangements with V and J assigned. A fraction of the clones does not appear; measured against another copy, unresolved V genes explain less than half of the discrepancy, and the remainder lacks a known reason. That table gives V, J and clone size, and the DNA gave D and trimming. The sample data list just under 300,000 clones, and around 84% of these were observed just once. Around 1.4% of the sample comes from the top ten.

This clone has just one count. The antigen it recognizes is unknown. It has no much larger one-base neighbor in the sample; base qualities were not kept. The sample consisted of peripheral blood. The chain uses TRBV5-1 and TRBJ2-5; TRBD2 matches 8 bases in the middle. This sequence was found in a man between 65 and 85 years old with acute or convalescent COVID-19. The CDR3 is CASSPGLVEETQYF. At the DNA level, the sequence is TGCGCCAGCAGCCCGGGACTAGTTGAGGAGACCCAGTACTTC. Supplemented by the reference TRBV5-1 and TRBJ2-5 proteins around the CDR3, the complete variable domain is KAGVTQTPRYLIKTRGQQVTLSCSPISGHRSVSWYQQTPGQGLQFLFEYFSETQRNKGNFPGRFSGRQFSNSRSEMNVSTLELGDSALYLCASSPGLVEETQYFGPGTRLLVL.